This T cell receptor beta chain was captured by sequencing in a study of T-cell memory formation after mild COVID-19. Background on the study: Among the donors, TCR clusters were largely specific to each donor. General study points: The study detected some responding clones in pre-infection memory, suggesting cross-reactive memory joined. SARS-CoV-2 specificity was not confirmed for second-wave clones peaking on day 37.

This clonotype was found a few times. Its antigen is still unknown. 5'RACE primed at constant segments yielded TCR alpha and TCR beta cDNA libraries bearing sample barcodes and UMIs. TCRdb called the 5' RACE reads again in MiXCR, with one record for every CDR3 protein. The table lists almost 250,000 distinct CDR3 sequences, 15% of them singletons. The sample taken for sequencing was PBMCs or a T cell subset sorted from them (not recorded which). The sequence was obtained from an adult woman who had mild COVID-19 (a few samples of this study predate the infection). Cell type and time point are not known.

CDR3 bases: TGCGCCAGCAGAGCCGGGACAGGGGGCCTGAACACTGAAGCTTTCTTT. Translating it yields CASRAGTGGLNTEAFF. The chain carries TRBV5-1 and TRBJ1-1; TRBD1 agrees at 12 bases. This CDR3 comprises 16 residues. The germline gives CDR1 SGHRS, CDR2 YFSETQ. Losses at the gene ends were 5 bases for V and 0 bases for J; bases not matched to a gene: 5.